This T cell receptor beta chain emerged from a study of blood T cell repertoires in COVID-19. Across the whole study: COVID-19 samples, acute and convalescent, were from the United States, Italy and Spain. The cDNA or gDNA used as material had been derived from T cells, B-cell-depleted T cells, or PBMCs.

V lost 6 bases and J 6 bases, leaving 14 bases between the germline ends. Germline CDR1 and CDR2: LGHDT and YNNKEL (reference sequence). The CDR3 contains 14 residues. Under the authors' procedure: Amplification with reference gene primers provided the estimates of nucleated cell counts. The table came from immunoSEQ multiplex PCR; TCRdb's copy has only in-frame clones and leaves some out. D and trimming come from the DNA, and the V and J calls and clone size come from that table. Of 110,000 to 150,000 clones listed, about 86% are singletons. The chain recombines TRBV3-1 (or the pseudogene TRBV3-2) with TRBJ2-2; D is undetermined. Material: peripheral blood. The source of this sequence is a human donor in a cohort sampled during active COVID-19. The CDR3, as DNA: TGTGCCAGCAGATCACAGTTGGTGTCCGGGGAGCTGTTTTTT. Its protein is CASRSQLVSGELFF.